This TCR beta chain appears in the sequencing data of a study of blood T cell repertoires in COVID-19. The overall study: T cells, B-cell-depleted T cells, or PBMCs provided the cDNA or gDNA that served as material.

Participants' own reports of clinical history determined their cohort assignment. Method: immunoSEQ multiplex PCR; TCRdb's copy keeps in-frame clones and lacks some. The sample has a few hundred thousand clones, roughly nine tenths seen once; the top ten hold approximately 1.3%. The V and J ends lost 4 bases and 6 bases, in that order; junction bases with no gene match: 4. Germline CDR1 and CDR2: MGHDK and SYGVNS. The CDR3 is 13 residues long. The genes are TRBV25-1 and TRBJ2-3, with TRBD1 identical over 7 bases. The origin of this receptor is a human donor in a cohort exposed to, infected with or recovered from COVID-19 (not recorded which). The donor label of this sample is uncertain. Material: PBMCs or T cells enriched from blood (not recorded which). This CDR3 is CASSAGGRDTQYF. In DNA, the CDR3 is TGTGCCAGCAGTGCAGGGGGACGGGATACGCAGTATTTT.